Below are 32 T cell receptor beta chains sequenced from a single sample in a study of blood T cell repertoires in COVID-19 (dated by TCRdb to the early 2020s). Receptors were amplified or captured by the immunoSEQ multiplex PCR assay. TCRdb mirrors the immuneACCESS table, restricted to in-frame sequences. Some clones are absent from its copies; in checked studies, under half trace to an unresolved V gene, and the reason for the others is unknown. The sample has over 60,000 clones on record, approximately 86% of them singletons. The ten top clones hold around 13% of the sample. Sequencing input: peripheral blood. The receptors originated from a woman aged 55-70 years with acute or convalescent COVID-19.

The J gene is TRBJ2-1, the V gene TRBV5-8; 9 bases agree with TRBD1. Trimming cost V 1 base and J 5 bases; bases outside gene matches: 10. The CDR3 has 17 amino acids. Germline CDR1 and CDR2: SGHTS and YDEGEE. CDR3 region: CASSLWGQGPTNNEQFF. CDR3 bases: TGTGCCAGCAGCTTGTGGGGACAGGGACCTACAAACAATGAGCAGTTCTTC.

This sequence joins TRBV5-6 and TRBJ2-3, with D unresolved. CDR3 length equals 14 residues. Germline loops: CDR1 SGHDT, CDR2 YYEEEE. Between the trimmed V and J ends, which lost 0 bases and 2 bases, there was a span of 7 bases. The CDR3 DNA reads TGTGCCAGCAGCTTGGGGCCCGCCACAGATACGCAGTATTTT. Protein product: CASSLGPATDTQYF.

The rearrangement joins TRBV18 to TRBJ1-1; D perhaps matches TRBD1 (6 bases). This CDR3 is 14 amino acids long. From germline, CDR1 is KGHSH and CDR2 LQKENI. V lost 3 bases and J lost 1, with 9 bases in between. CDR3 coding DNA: TGTGCCAGCTCACCTTTACAGGGGAACACTGAAGCTTTCTTT. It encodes CASSPLQGNTEAFF.

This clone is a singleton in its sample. The CDR3 spells CASSLVGGDRDYEQYF. The CDR3 DNA follows: TGTGCCAGCAGCTTAGTAGGAGGGGACAGGGACTACGAGCAGTACTTC. The V call is TRBV7-9, the J call TRBJ2-7; TRBD1 aligns across 9 bases. V was pared by 1 base and J by 3 bases, with 7 bases of the junction left unmatched. Germline V gene data show CDR1 as SEHNR and CDR2 as FQNEAQ (reference sequence). The CDR3 is 16 residues long.

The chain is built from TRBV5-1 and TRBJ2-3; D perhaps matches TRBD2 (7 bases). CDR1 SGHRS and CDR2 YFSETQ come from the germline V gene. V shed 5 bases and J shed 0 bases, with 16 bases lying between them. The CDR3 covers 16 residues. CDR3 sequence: CASRPTGGASTDTQYF. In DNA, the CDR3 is TGCGCCAGCAGACCTACTGGGGGGGCGAGCACAGATACGCAGTATTTT.

CDR3 loop: CASSFTGSYTDTQYF. In DNA form, the CDR3 reads TGTGCCAGCAGCTTCACCGGGAGCTACACAGATACGCAGTATTTT. The chain employs TRBV9 and TRBJ2-3; possibly TRBD2 for D (6 bases). Trimming removed 4 bases at V and 2 bases at J, with 14 bases between. The germline V gene has CDR1 SGDLS and CDR2 YYNGEE. CDR3 length: 15 residues.

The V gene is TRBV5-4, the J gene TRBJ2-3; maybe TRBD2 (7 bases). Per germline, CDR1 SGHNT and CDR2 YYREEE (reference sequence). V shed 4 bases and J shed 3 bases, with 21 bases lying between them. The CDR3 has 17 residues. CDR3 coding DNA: TGTGCCAGCAGCCCGAGTAATCGGGGGGCAGGGACAGATACGCAGTATTTT. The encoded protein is CASSPSNRGAGTDTQYF.

DNA of the CDR3: TGTGCCAGCAGCTTGAAGCCGGAGACCGATGAAGCTTTCTTT. Encoded protein: CASSLKPETDEAFF. The chain employs TRBV5-8 and TRBJ1-1, with no clear D. The germline V gene encodes CDR1 SGHTS and CDR2 YDEGEE. This CDR3 is 14 amino acids long. With 1 base removed from V and 7 bases from J, the gap between germline ends came to 14 bases.

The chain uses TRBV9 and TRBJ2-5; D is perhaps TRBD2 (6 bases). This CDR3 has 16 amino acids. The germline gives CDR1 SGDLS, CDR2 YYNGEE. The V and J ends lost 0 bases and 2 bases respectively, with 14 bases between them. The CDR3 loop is CASSVGSAGLQETQYF. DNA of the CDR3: TGTGCCAGCAGCGTAGGTTCGGCGGGGTTGCAAGAGACCCAGTACTTC.

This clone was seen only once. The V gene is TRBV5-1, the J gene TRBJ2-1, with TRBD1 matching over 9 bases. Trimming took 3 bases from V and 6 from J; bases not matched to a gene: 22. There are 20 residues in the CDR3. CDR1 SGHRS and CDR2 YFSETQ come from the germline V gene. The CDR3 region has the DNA TGCGCCAGCAGCTATTACGCAGGAGTAAAGGACAGGGGATTTGTCAATGAGCAGTTCTTC. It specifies CASSYYAGVKDRGFVNEQFF.

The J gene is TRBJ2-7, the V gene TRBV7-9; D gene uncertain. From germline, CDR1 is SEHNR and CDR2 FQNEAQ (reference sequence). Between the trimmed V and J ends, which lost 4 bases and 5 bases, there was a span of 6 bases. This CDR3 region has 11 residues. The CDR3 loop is CASSSRDEQYF. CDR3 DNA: TGTGCCAGCAGCTCCCGTGACGAGCAGTACTTC.

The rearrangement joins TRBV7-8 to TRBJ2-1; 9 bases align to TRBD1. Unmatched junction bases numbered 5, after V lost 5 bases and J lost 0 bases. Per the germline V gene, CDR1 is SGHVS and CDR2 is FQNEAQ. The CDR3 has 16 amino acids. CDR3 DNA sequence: TGTGCCAGCAGCCCGGGACAGGGCGGCTCCTACAATGAGCAGTTCTTC. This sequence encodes CASSPGQGGSYNEQFF.

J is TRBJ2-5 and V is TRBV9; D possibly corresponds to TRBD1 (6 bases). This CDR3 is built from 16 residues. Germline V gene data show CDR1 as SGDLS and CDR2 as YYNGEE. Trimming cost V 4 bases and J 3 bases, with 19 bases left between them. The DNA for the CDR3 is TGTGCCAGCAGCCCAAGGTTGGGGGCAGGGGAAGAGACCCAGTACTTC. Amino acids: CASSPRLGAGEETQYF.

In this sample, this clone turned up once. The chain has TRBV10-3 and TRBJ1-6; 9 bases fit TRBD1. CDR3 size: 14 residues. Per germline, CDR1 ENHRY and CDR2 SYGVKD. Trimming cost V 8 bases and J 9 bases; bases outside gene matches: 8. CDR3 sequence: CAIRDTGGSSPLHF. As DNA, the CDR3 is TGTGCCATCCGCGATACAGGGGGCAGTTCACCCCTCCACTTT.

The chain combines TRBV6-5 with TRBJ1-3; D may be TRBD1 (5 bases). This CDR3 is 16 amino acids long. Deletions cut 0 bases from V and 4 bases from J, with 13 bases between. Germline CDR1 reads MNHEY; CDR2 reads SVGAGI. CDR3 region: CASSYSTGGMGNTIYF. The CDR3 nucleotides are TGTGCCAGCAGTTACTCGACCGGGGGTATGGGAAACACCATATATTTT.

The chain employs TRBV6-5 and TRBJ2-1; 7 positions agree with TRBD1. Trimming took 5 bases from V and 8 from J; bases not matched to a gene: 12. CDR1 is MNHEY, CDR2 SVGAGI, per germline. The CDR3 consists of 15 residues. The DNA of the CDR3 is TGTGCCAGCAGTAGGGGGACAGACCCTTGGGATGAGCAGTTCTTC. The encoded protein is CASSRGTDPWDEQFF.

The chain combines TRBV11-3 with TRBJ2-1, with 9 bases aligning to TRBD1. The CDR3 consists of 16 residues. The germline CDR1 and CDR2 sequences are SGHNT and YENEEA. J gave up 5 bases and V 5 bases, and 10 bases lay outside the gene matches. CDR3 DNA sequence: TGTGCCAGCAGCGCCCAAACAGGGGGCGGAAACAATGAGCAGTTCTTC. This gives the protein CASSAQTGGGNNEQFF.

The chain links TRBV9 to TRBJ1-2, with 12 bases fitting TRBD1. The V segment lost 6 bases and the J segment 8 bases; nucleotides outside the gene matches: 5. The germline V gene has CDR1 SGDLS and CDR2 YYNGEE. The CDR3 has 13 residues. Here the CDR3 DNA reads TGTGCCAGCACCCGGGACAGGGGGCCCGGCTACACCTTC. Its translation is CASTRDRGPGYTF.

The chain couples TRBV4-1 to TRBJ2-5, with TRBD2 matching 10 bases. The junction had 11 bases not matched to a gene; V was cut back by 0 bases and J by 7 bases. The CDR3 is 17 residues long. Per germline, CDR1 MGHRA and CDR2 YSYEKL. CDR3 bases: TGCGCCAGCAGCCAAGAGTTTAGCGGGGGGCGTCCAGGGACCCAGTACTTC. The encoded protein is CASSQEFSGGRPGTQYF.

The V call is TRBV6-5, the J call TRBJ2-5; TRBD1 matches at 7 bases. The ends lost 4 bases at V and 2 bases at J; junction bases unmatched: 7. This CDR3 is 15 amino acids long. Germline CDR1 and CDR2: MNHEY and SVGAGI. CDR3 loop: CASSSLGQPQETQYF. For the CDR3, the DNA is TGTGCCAGCAGTTCGCTGGGACAGCCACAAGAGACCCAGTACTTC.

The CDR3 DNA is TGCAGCGTTATGACAGGAAGAAACACTGAAGCTTTCTTT. It codes for CSVMTGRNTEAFF. V is TRBV29-1 and J is TRBJ1-1; the D gene is possibly TRBD1 (6 bases). The CDR3 totals 13 residues. In germline, CDR1 is SQVTM, CDR2 ANQGSEA. The V and J ends lost 5 bases and 2 bases respectively, with 12 bases between them.

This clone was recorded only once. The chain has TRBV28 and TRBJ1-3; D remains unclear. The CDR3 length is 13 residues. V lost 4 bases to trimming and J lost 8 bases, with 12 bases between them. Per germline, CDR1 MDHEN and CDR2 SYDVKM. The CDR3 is CASSSITADTIYF. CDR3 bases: TGTGCCAGCAGTTCGATCACAGCAGACACCATATATTTT.

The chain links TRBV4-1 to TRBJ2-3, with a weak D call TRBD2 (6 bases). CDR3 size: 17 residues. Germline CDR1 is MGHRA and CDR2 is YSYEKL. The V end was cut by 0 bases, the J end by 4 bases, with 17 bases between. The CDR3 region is CASSQEGSPGGADTQYF. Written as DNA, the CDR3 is TGCGCCAGCAGCCAAGAGGGCTCACCAGGAGGGGCAGATACGCAGTATTTT.

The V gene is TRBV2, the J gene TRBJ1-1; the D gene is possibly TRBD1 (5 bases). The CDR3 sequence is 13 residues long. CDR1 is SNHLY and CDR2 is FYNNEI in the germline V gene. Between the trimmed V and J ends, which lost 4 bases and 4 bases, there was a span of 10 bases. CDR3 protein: CASSAGGGTEAFF. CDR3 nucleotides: TGTGCCAGCAGTGCTGGCGGGGGCACTGAAGCTTTCTTT.

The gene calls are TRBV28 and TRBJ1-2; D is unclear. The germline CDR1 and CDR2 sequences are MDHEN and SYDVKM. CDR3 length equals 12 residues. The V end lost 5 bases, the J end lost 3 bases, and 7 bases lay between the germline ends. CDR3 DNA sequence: TGTGCCAGCAGTCGCGGGGACTATGGCTACACCTTC. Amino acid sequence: CASSRGDYGYTF.

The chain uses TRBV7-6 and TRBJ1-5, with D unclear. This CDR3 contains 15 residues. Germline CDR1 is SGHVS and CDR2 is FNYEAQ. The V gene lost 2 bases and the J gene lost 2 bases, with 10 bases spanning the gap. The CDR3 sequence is CASSLLPGGNQPQHF. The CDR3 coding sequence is TGTGCCAGCAGCTTACTCCCCGGTGGCAATCAGCCCCAGCATTTT.

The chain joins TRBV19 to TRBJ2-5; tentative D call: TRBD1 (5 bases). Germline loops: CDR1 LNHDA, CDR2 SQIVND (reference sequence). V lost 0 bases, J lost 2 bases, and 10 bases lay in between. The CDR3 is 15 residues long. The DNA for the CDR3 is TGTGCCAGTAGTATAGATTCCGCAGGGCAAGAGACCCAGTACTTC. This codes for CASSIDSAGQETQYF.

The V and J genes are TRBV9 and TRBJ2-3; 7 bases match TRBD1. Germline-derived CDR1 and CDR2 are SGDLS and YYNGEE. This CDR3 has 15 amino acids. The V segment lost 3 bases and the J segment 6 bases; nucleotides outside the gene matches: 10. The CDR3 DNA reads TGTGCCAGCAGCGCACTGATACAGGGGACGGATACGCAGTATTTT. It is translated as CASSALIQGTDTQYF.

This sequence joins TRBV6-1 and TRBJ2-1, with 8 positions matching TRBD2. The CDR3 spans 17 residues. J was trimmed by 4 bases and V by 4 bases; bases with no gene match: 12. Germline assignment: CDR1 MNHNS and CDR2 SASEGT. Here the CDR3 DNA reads TGTGCCAGCAGTGGACCTAGTGCGGGGGGTTTATACAATGAGCAGTTCTTC. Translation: CASSGPSAGGLYNEQFF.

The chain's CDR3 is CASSLGGTGNTGELFF. In DNA, the CDR3 is TGTGCCAGCAGCTTAGGGGGGACAGGGAACACCGGGGAGCTGTTTTTT. V is TRBV7-9 and J is TRBJ2-2, with 8 bases lining up with TRBD1. The CDR3 has 16 residues. V was clipped by 1 base and J by 1 base; unmatched bases: 2. Germline CDR1 and CDR2: SEHNR and FQNEAQ (reference sequence).

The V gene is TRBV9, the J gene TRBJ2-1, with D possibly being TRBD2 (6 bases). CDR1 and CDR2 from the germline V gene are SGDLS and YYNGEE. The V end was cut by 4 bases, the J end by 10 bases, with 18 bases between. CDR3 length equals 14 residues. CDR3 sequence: CASSPLGGKGEQFF. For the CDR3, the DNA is TGTGCCAGCAGCCCCCTGGGGGGAAAAGGCGAGCAGTTCTTC.

As DNA, the CDR3 is TGTGCCAGCACCACAGGGGCGAAAAGTGAGCAGTTCTTC. Translation gives CASTTGAKSEQFF. The V call is TRBV12-3 or TRBV12-4, the J call TRBJ2-1, with TRBD1 matching 7 bases. Trimming cost V 7 bases and J 9 bases; bases outside gene matches: 9. This CDR3 has 13 amino acids.